Here is one T cell receptor (beta chain) with its context. The data derive from a study of blood T cell repertoires in COVID-19. Study in general: Italy, Spain and the United States were the sources of the convalescent and acute COVID-19 samples. PBMCs, B-cell-depleted T cells, or T cells were the source of the cDNA or gDNA that made up the material.

Germline CDR1 reads MNHEY; CDR2 reads SMNVEV (reference sequence). The CDR3 spans 15 residues. V lost 5 bases and J 3 bases, leaving 16 bases between the germline ends. Per the authors' pipeline: The authors estimated nucleated cell counts from reference gene primer amplification. Measured with immunoSEQ multiplex PCR; TCRdb has only the in-frame clones, and not every one. V and J calls plus clone size are reproduced from that table; the DNA served to infer D and trimming. The profile shows about 140,000 clones, about 87% of them singletons. Source material: peripheral blood. The rearrangement uses TRBV27 and TRBJ1-1, with TRBD1 as a possible D gene (5 bases). This receptor was obtained from a man aged 50 to 59 who had recovered from COVID-19. The CDR3 DNA reads as TGTGCCAGCAGTATCGGGTGGGGGGGAGACACTGAAGCTTTCTTT. This codes for CASSIGWGGDTEAFF.